A selection of T cell receptor beta chains follows, all from one sample in a study of T cell responses to AZD1222 COVID-19 vaccine. Sequenced by immunoSEQ multiplex PCR; TCRdb stores in-frame clones only, minus some. This table holds tens of thousands of clones, approximately 80% found once. The specimen was peripheral blood, collected on day 0 of AZD1222 vaccination. Source of these receptors: an adult in good health. Both conserved end residues are trimmed from each CDR3. Size tells how often a clone was seen (once, few, many) or the class of an expanded clone, and some rows leave it out.

abundance: few; len: 13; j_gene: TRBJ1-5; v_gene: TRBV23-1; CDR3aa: AISRGTFRNQPQH
abundance: .; len: 10; j_gene: TRBJ2-3; v_gene: TRBV9; CDR3aa: ASSVTSDTQY
abundance: .; len: 12; j_gene: TRBJ1-2; v_gene: TRBV6-5; CDR3aa: ASSQTTGFYGYT
abundance: .; len: 12; j_gene: TRBJ1-3; v_gene: TRBV28; CDR3aa: ASSSPTGGNTIY
abundance: .; len: 12; j_gene: TRBJ1-1; v_gene: TRBV18; CDR3aa: ASSPIARNTEAF
abundance: .; len: 12; j_gene: TRBJ1-5; v_gene: TRBV28; CDR3aa: ATQGQPSNQPQH
abundance: few; len: 14; j_gene: TRBJ2-1; v_gene: TRBV7-2; CDR3aa: ASSSDRDRSGNEQF
abundance: .; len: 11; j_gene: TRBJ2-7; v_gene: TRBV6-5; CDR3aa: ASSYNPSGEQY
abundance: .; len: 18; j_gene: TRBJ1-5; v_gene: TRBV28; CDR3aa: ASSFSSFRARAYSNQPQH
abundance: few; len: 11; j_gene: TRBJ2-7; v_gene: TRBV30; CDR3aa: AWVELGSYEQY
abundance: .; len: 12; j_gene: TRBJ2-5; v_gene: TRBV15; CDR3aa: ATSSSEQEETQY
abundance: .; len: 11; j_gene: TRBJ1-4; v_gene: TRBV28; CDR3aa: ASSLIEGRKLF
abundance: .; len: 13; j_gene: TRBJ1-1; v_gene: TRBV18; CDR3aa: ASSPPAGTLTEAF
abundance: few; len: 14; j_gene: TRBJ1-3; v_gene: TRBV6-4; CDR3aa: ASSDPDAGSGNTIY
abundance: .; len: 15; j_gene: TRBJ2-2; v_gene: TRBV2; CDR3aa: ASSRTSGRAGTGELF
abundance: few; len: 13; j_gene: TRBJ1-2; v_gene: TRBV19; CDR3aa: ASSNNNRAFYGYT
abundance: once; len: 13; j_gene: TRBJ2-3; v_gene: TRBV3-1/TRBV3-2; CDR3aa: ASSQGGGAGDTQY
abundance: once; len: 13; j_gene: TRBJ1-2; v_gene: TRBV18; CDR3aa: ASSPRSGIGYGYT
abundance: once; len: 14; j_gene: TRBJ2-4; v_gene: TRBV30; CDR3aa: AWRGGGGLAKNIQY
abundance: few; len: 10; j_gene: TRBJ1-2; v_gene: TRBV29-1; CDR3aa: SASSSDYGYT
abundance: once; len: 11; j_gene: TRBJ1-2; v_gene: TRBV3-1/TRBV3-2; CDR3aa: ASSVAGHYGYT
abundance: .; len: 11; j_gene: TRBJ1-5; v_gene: TRBV20-1; CDR3aa: SASTQGGQPQH
abundance: .; len: 13; j_gene: TRBJ1-1; v_gene: TRBV5-1; CDR3aa: ASSLPSGGFSEAF
abundance: .; len: 13; j_gene: TRBJ2-5; v_gene: TRBV7-9; CDR3aa: ASSLGSVAGETQY